A selection of T cell receptor beta chains follows, all from one sample in a study of breast tumors, draining lymph nodes, adjacent tissues. TCRdb fed the multiplex PCR reads into MiXCR, producing one record per CDR3 protein. This table has under 70,000 distinct CDR3 sequences, approximately 45% appearing once. The specimen was breast tumor tissue. These receptors all stem from a female donor with breast cancer. Some clones in this sample may be carry-over from other donors' samples. Both conserved end residues are part of each CDR3. A D gene is named only where the DNA matches it firmly. Clone sizes are given selectively: once, few, many, or a class where the clone is expanded.

abundance: .
j_gene: TRBJ2-3
d_gene: .
v_gene: TRBV27
CDR3nt: TGTGCCAGCACCTCCCCGGGACCTCCGCACTACGATACGCAGTATTTT
CDR3aa: CASTSPGPPHYDTQYF

abundance: many
j_gene: TRBJ2-1
d_gene: .
v_gene: TRBV7-6
CDR3nt: TGTGCCAGCAGCTTAGTCGGAGGTGGTGAGCAGTTCTTC
CDR3aa: CASSLVGGGEQFF

abundance: .
j_gene: TRBJ2-3
d_gene: .
v_gene: TRBV9
CDR3nt: TGTGCCAGCAGCGTAGAAACGGGGGAAGGCACAGATACGCAGTATTTT
CDR3aa: CASSVETGEGTDTQYF

abundance: medium-sized
j_gene: TRBJ2-3
d_gene: .
v_gene: TRBV11-2
CDR3nt: TGTGCCAGCAGCTCCCTTAGGGCGACAGATACGCAGTATTTT
CDR3aa: CASSSLRATDTQYF

abundance: many
j_gene: TRBJ2-5
d_gene: .
v_gene: TRBV10-3
CDR3nt: TGTGCCATCAGTGCTTTTGGGGAGACCCAGTACTTC
CDR3aa: CAISAFGETQYF

abundance: few
j_gene: TRBJ2-2
d_gene: .
v_gene: TRBV6-6
CDR3nt: TGTGCCAGCAGTCCCAGGCCGGGGGAGCTGTTTTTT
CDR3aa: CASSPRPGELFF

abundance: many
j_gene: TRBJ2-1
d_gene: TRBD2
v_gene: TRBV18
CDR3nt: TGTGCCAGCTCACCACGGAGCGGGAACGATGAGCAGTTCTTC
CDR3aa: CASSPRSGNDEQFF

abundance: .
j_gene: TRBJ2-7
d_gene: .
v_gene: TRBV27
CDR3nt: TGTGCCAGCAGCACTGATTGGGGGAGCTACGAGCGGTACTTC
CDR3aa: CASSTDWGSYERYF

abundance: many
j_gene: TRBJ1-4
d_gene: .
v_gene: TRBV5-1
CDR3nt: TGCGCCAGCAGCTTGGATACAACTAATGAAAAACTGTTTTTT
CDR3aa: CASSLDTTNEKLFF

abundance: few
j_gene: TRBJ2-3
d_gene: .
v_gene: TRBV6-1
CDR3nt: TGTGCCACCCGCCCACGGCAAAACACAGATACGCAGTATTTT
CDR3aa: CATRPRQNTDTQYF

abundance: many
j_gene: TRBJ1-2
d_gene: .
v_gene: TRBV20-1
CDR3nt: TGCAGTGCTAGAGAAGCTAGGACAGCCGCTTCGTATGGCTACACCTTC
CDR3aa: CSAREARTAASYGYTF

abundance: .
j_gene: TRBJ1-1
d_gene: .
v_gene: TRBV5-1
CDR3nt: TGCGCCAGCAGCACCCGGGACGCGAACACTGAAGCTTTCTTT
CDR3aa: CASSTRDANTEAFF

abundance: few
j_gene: TRBJ2-3
d_gene: .
v_gene: TRBV18
CDR3nt: TGTGCCAGCTCACGAACGGGACTTTCTTTCGGATCCACAGATACGCAGTATTTT
CDR3aa: CASSRTGLSFGSTDTQYF

abundance: many
j_gene: TRBJ2-7
d_gene: .
v_gene: TRBV12-3/TRBV12-4
CDR3nt: TGTGCCAGCAGTTTAGTTATCTACGAGCAGTACTTC
CDR3aa: CASSLVIYEQYF

abundance: many
j_gene: TRBJ1-5
d_gene: .
v_gene: TRBV20-1
CDR3nt: TGCAGTGCTAGAGATAGTAGGGGACTCTATAGCAATCAGCCCCAGCATTTT
CDR3aa: CSARDSRGLYSNQPQHF

abundance: many
j_gene: TRBJ2-3
d_gene: TRBD1
v_gene: TRBV9
CDR3nt: TGTGCCAGCAGCGTGGTCGAGGGGGCCCCGACAGATACGCAGTATTTT
CDR3aa: CASSVVEGAPTDTQYF

abundance: many
j_gene: TRBJ2-2
d_gene: .
v_gene: TRBV11-3
CDR3nt: TGTGCCAGCAGCTTAGGCCGGGTAGGCGGCGGGGAGCTGTTTTTT
CDR3aa: CASSLGRVGGGELFF

abundance: many
j_gene: TRBJ1-2
d_gene: .
v_gene: TRBV19
CDR3nt: TGTGCCAGTAGCTCCCGGGAGAGGACGGATGGCTACACCTTC
CDR3aa: CASSSRERTDGYTF

abundance: .
j_gene: TRBJ2-1
d_gene: TRBD2
v_gene: TRBV9
CDR3nt: TGTGCCAGCAGCGTAGAAGGACTAGCGTACAATGAGCAGTTCTTC
CDR3aa: CASSVEGLAYNEQFF

abundance: few
j_gene: TRBJ1-1
d_gene: .
v_gene: TRBV10-1
CDR3nt: TGCGCCACCTCCATGATGCTCGTTGACTGTGAAGCTTTCTTT
CDR3aa: CATSMMLVDCEAFF

abundance: .
j_gene: TRBJ1-2
d_gene: .
v_gene: TRBV4-1
CDR3nt: TGCGCCAGCAGCCAAGGAGACCGGGGCTACACCTTC
CDR3aa: CASSQGDRGYTF

abundance: .
j_gene: TRBJ1-2
d_gene: .
v_gene: TRBV18
CDR3nt: TGTGCCAGCTCACCAATCGCCCGGGCAGGGGCTCCTAACTATGGCTACACCTTC
CDR3aa: CASSPIARAGAPNYGYTF

abundance: medium-sized
j_gene: TRBJ2-3
d_gene: .
v_gene: TRBV24-1
CDR3nt: TGTGCCACCAGGGGGCAGGGGGGGCGAGGGGTCACAGATACGCAGTATTTT
CDR3aa: CATRGQGGRGVTDTQYF

abundance: .
j_gene: TRBJ2-5
d_gene: .
v_gene: TRBV18
CDR3nt: TGTGCCAGCTCGCTAACAATGGTTGAGACCCAGTACTTC
CDR3aa: CASSLTMVETQYF

abundance: many
j_gene: TRBJ2-7
d_gene: .
v_gene: TRBV3-1
CDR3nt: TGTGCCAGCAGTAACAGCTACGAGCAGTACTTC
CDR3aa: CASSNSYEQYF

abundance: many
j_gene: TRBJ1-2
d_gene: TRBD1
v_gene: TRBV5-8
CDR3nt: TGTGCCAGCAGCCTGAGACAGGGGGCTTACTATGGCTACACCTTC
CDR3aa: CASSLRQGAYYGYTF

abundance: few
j_gene: TRBJ1-1
d_gene: .
v_gene: TRBV2
CDR3nt: TGTGCCAGCGGGAACACTGAAGCTTTCTTT
CDR3aa: CASGNTEAFF

abundance: many
j_gene: TRBJ1-5
d_gene: .
v_gene: TRBV5-8
CDR3nt: TGTGCCAGCAGCTTACAGGGTTACAATCAGCCCCAGCATTTT
CDR3aa: CASSLQGYNQPQHF

abundance: many
j_gene: TRBJ2-7
d_gene: .
v_gene: TRBV11-2
CDR3nt: TGTGCCAGCAGCTCGGGGGGGGGGACAGGGAACGAGCAGTACTTC
CDR3aa: CASSSGGGTGNEQYF

abundance: many
j_gene: TRBJ1-1
d_gene: TRBD1
v_gene: TRBV12-3/TRBV12-4
CDR3nt: TGTGCCAGCAGCCGGGGACAGCTAAACACTGAAGCTTTCTTT
CDR3aa: CASSRGQLNTEAFF

abundance: many
j_gene: TRBJ1-1
d_gene: .
v_gene: TRBV7-9
CDR3nt: TGTGCCAGCAGCTGGGGGGGCGGTGAAGCTTTCTTT
CDR3aa: CASSWGGGEAFF

abundance: many
j_gene: TRBJ2-1
d_gene: TRBD2
v_gene: TRBV20-1
CDR3nt: TGCAGTGCTAGACCACTAGCGGGGGTCTACAATGAGCAGTTCTTC
CDR3aa: CSARPLAGVYNEQFF

abundance: many
j_gene: TRBJ2-5
d_gene: .
v_gene: TRBV6-2/TRBV6-3
CDR3nt: TGTGCCAGCAGTTACTCGAGGGTTGCGGGGACACCGTACCAAGAGACCCAGTACTTC
CDR3aa: CASSYSRVAGTPYQETQYF

abundance: once
j_gene: TRBJ1-3
d_gene: .
v_gene: TRBV19
CDR3nt: TGTGCCAGTCGGGGCTCTGACTATGGCTACACCATATATTTT
CDR3aa: CASRGSDYGYTIYF

abundance: .
j_gene: TRBJ2-7
d_gene: .
v_gene: TRBV20-1
CDR3nt: TGCAGTGCTAAGGGCAGTCTCCACTACGAGCGGTACTTC
CDR3aa: CSAKGSLHYERYF

abundance: .
j_gene: TRBJ1-4
d_gene: .
v_gene: TRBV9
CDR3nt: TGTGCCAGCAGCGCCGGGACGAGCTCCTACAATGAAAAACTGTTTTTT
CDR3aa: CASSAGTSSYNEKLFF

abundance: many
j_gene: TRBJ2-7
d_gene: .
v_gene: TRBV27
CDR3nt: TGTGCCAGCAGTCTCGTCTTTGGAGGGGTAAGCTCCTACGAGCAGTACTTC
CDR3aa: CASSLVFGGVSSYEQYF

abundance: .
j_gene: TRBJ2-3
d_gene: .
v_gene: TRBV7-3
CDR3nt: TGTGCCAGCAGCTTAGGGCTAGACACAGATACGCAGTATTTT
CDR3aa: CASSLGLDTDTQYF

abundance: .
j_gene: TRBJ2-3
d_gene: .
v_gene: TRBV11-3
CDR3nt: TGTGCCAGCAGCTTAGAGGAAACCACAGATACGCAGTATTTT
CDR3aa: CASSLEETTDTQYF

abundance: many
j_gene: TRBJ2-1
d_gene: .
v_gene: TRBV11-3
CDR3nt: TGTGCCAGCAGCTTAGATAATAGAGGGGAGCAGTTCTTC
CDR3aa: CASSLDNRGEQFF

abundance: medium-sized
j_gene: TRBJ2-7
d_gene: .
v_gene: TRBV20-1
CDR3nt: TGCAGTGCTACTGGACGCGGTATAGGTTACGAGCAGTACTTC
CDR3aa: CSATGRGIGYEQYF

abundance: many
j_gene: TRBJ2-7
d_gene: TRBD2
v_gene: TRBV10-3
CDR3nt: TGTGCCATCAGTGGTCCCCCCGGGGGGACTAGCTCCTACGAGCAGTACTTC
CDR3aa: CAISGPPGGTSSYEQYF

abundance: .
j_gene: TRBJ1-2
d_gene: TRBD1
v_gene: TRBV7-8
CDR3nt: TGTGCCAGCAGCTTAGCGTTGGACAGGGGGTCTGACTATGGCTACACCTTC
CDR3aa: CASSLALDRGSDYGYTF

abundance: many
j_gene: TRBJ2-3
d_gene: TRBD2
v_gene: TRBV4-1
CDR3nt: TGCGCCAGCAGCCAAGAAAATAGCGGGAGGCGAAATACGCAGTATTTT
CDR3aa: CASSQENSGRRNTQYF

abundance: .
j_gene: TRBJ2-1
d_gene: .
v_gene: TRBV20-1
CDR3nt: TGCAGTGCTAGAGGGGGGACCCAGTACAATGAGCAGTTCTTC
CDR3aa: CSARGGTQYNEQFF

abundance: many
j_gene: TRBJ2-5
d_gene: TRBD2
v_gene: TRBV12-3/TRBV12-4
CDR3nt: TGTGCCAGCAGGTCCGGGAGGGACGAGACCCAGTACTTC
CDR3aa: CASRSGRDETQYF

abundance: many
j_gene: TRBJ1-3
d_gene: .
v_gene: TRBV4-1
CDR3nt: TGCGCCAGCAGCCAAGAGGAACAAAGTGGAAACACCATATATTTT
CDR3aa: CASSQEEQSGNTIYF